This is a list of T cell receptor beta chains from one sample in a study of OX40 agonist ivuxolimab in advanced cancers. The repertoire was sequenced with immunoSEQ multiplex PCR; TCRdb's copy has only in-frame clones and lacks some. The sample records some 90,000 clones, more than 80% being singletons. The material was CD4+ or CD8+ T cells sorted from blood, obtained in a trial of the OX40 agonist ivuxolimab. The source of these receptors is an adult with an advanced solid tumor such as melanoma, head and neck, liver or kidney cancer. CDR3s leave out the opening cysteine and the closing phenylalanine or tryptophan. The order of the fields is clone size, V gene, CDR3 protein. Not every row has a clone size; where given, it reads once, few, many or a size class.

>.|TRBV7-9
ASSARASGSSDTQY
>.|TRBV30
AWTMTGGGNNSPLH
>once|TRBV27
ASRVSLLPRGTDTQY
>.|TRBV10-3
AITGAENQPQH
>.|TRBV11-2
ASSQSSGRRETQY
>.|TRBV11-2
ASSLQGTDTQY
>.|TRBV9
ASSVGAPETQY
>.|TRBV10-3
ATVSGTSYEQY
>.|TRBV5-1
ASSSDSTDTQY
>.|TRBV28
ASSPSRWEQY
>.|TRBV6-4
ASSRQAGDQETQY
>.|TRBV14
ASSQQRVASYEQY
>.|TRBV6-1
ASSSGRAWENIQY
>.|TRBV2
ASSGSSNYGYT
>.|TRBV5-1
ASSLARPPETQY
>.|TRBV19
ASRGTSGQETQY
>.|TRBV28
ASSDGRGHEKLF
>.|TRBV18
ASSPGATSYEQY
>.|TRBV30
AWATGENQPQH